These 9 T cell receptor beta chains originate from one sample sequenced in a study of OX40 agonist ivuxolimab in advanced cancers. Generated by immunoSEQ multiplex PCR, the TCRdb table keeps only in-frame clones and is missing some. The table lists 25,000 to 35,000 clones, 86% of them singletons. This specimen consisted of CD4+ or CD8+ T cells sorted from blood, obtained in a trial of the OX40 agonist ivuxolimab. These receptors were obtained from an adult with an advanced solid tumor such as melanoma, head and neck, liver or kidney cancer.

The chain couples TRBV7-9 to TRBJ2-7; tentative D call: TRBD1 (5 bases). The CDR3 is made up of 13 amino acids. V lost 5 bases, J lost 0 bases, and 8 bases lay in between. CDR1 and CDR2 from the germline V gene are SEHNR and FQNEAQ (reference sequence). This CDR3 is CASSRDSSYEQYF. As DNA, the CDR3 is TGTGCCAGCAGCCGAGACAGCTCCTACGAGCAGTACTTC. The full variable domain, its missing parts supplied by reference TRBV7-9 and TRBJ2-7, is DTGVSQNPRHKITKRGQNVTFRCDPISEHNRLYWYRQTLGQGPEFLTYFQNEAQLEKSRLLSDRFSAERPKGSFSTLEIQRTEQGDSAMYLCASSRDSSYEQYFGPGTRLTVT.

This clone is a singleton in its sample. The genes are TRBV7-2 and TRBJ2-3; 11 positions agree with TRBD2. Germline trimming cut 4 bases from V and 4 bases from J; bases unmatched to any gene: 4. The germline gives CDR1 SGHTA, CDR2 FQGNSA. The CDR3 length is 15 residues. CDR3 in DNA: TGTGCCAGCAGCTCGGGACTAGCGGCCCCAGATACGCAGTATTTT. This encodes CASSSGLAAPDTQYF.

The chain couples TRBV7-8 to TRBJ2-7; D assignment may be TRBD1 or TRBD2 (5 bases each). This CDR3 comprises 13 residues. Looked up from germline, CDR1 is SGHVS and CDR2 is FQNEAQ. The germline V and J ends were trimmed by 5 bases and 3 bases, with 11 bases remaining between them. CDR3 amino acids: CASSVGTDYEQYF. Here the CDR3 DNA reads TGTGCCAGCAGCGTCGGGACCGACTACGAGCAGTACTTC.

This chain connects TRBV7-9 to TRBJ2-5; D uncertain. The CDR3 is 13 residues long. The V gene lost 5 bases and the J gene lost 2 bases, with 9 bases spanning the gap. CDR1 and CDR2 from the germline V gene are SEHNR and FQNEAQ (reference sequence). CDR3 protein: CASSPLLQETQYF. In DNA, the CDR3 is TGTGCCAGCAGCCCGCTACTTCAAGAGACCCAGTACTTC.

The V and J genes are TRBV6-1 and TRBJ2-7; 15 bases are a match to TRBD2. From germline, CDR1 is MNHNS and CDR2 SASEGT. The CDR3 is made up of 17 amino acids. The V segment lost 0 bases and the J segment 6 bases; nucleotides outside the gene matches: 6. The CDR3 region has the DNA TGTGCCAGCAGTGAAGCGGCCGGACTAGCGGGAGGGATCGAGCAGTACTTC. Encoded protein: CASSEAAGLAGGIEQYF.

This clone was counted a single time. The V call is TRBV7-3, the J call TRBJ2-1, with 8 bases lining up with TRBD2. The CDR3 is made up of 16 amino acids. J lost 7 bases, V lost 1 base, and 9 bases had no gene match. Germline V CDR1 and CDR2: SGHTA, FQGTGA. The CDR3 DNA follows: TGTGCCAGCAGCTTAATTCGAGCGGGGGTCCCAAATGAGCAGTTCTTC. Encoded protein: CASSLIRAGVPNEQFF.

The chain is built from TRBV9 and TRBJ2-2; TRBD2 might be the D (5 bases). Deletions cut 4 bases from V and 3 bases from J, with 25 bases between. Germline CDR1 reads SGDLS; CDR2 reads YYNGEE. This CDR3 spans 19 amino acids. The CDR3 bases are TGTGCCAGCAGCACCTGGGAGCGGTTATACCCTGGGGACACCGGGGAGCTGTTTTTT. It codes for CASSTWERLYPGDTGELFF.

The chain recombines TRBV9 with TRBJ2-7, with D tentatively TRBD2 (6 bases). Trimming shortened V by 7 bases and J by 4 bases, and 9 bases separated the two germline ends. CDR3 size: 11 residues. Per the germline V gene, CDR1 is SGDLS and CDR2 is YYNGEE. CDR3 amino acids: CASGGTYEQYF. The CDR3 nucleotides are TGTGCCAGCGGAGGGACGTACGAGCAGTACTTC. The variable domain in full, completed from reference TRBV9 and TRBJ2-7, reads DSGVTQTPKHLITATGQRVTLRCSPRSGDLSVYWYQQSLDQGLQFLIQYYNGEERAKGNILERFSAQQFPDLHSELNLSSLELGDSALYFCASGGTYEQYFGPGTRLTVT.

V and J are TRBV6-6 and TRBJ2-1; D gene uncertain. Looked up from germline, CDR1 is MNHNY and CDR2 is SVGAGI (reference sequence). The CDR3 sequence is 13 residues long. Deletions cut 8 bases from V and 1 base from J, with 9 bases between. The CDR3: CASADTSYNEQFF. The CDR3 DNA sequence: TGTGCCAGCGCAGACACGTCCTACAATGAGCAGTTCTTC.